The 5 T cell receptor beta chains below come from one sample, sequenced in a study of breast tumors, draining lymph nodes, adjacent tissues. TCRdb independently ran MiXCR on the multiplex PCR reads; one entry per CDR3 protein. This sample has over 35,000 distinct CDR3 sequences, with approximately 37% found just once. Sequences were obtained from breast tumor tissue. Receptor source: a female donor with breast cancer. Some clones in this sample may be carry-over from other donors' samples.

In its sample, this clonotype was seen a few times. A much larger clone is a single base away; this may be a read error. V is TRBV20-1 and J is TRBJ1-4, with D unclear. Germline CDR1 DFQATT, CDR2 SNEGSKA (reference sequence). CDR3 length equals 14 residues. The CDR3 is CSARGDATNEELFF. The DNA for the CDR3 is TGCAGTGCTAGAGGGGATGCAACTAATGAAGAACTGTTTTTT.

This clonotype came up many times. The J gene is TRBJ2-2, the V gene TRBV7-6; no clear D. The CDR3 has 13 residues. Germline V lookup: CDR1 SGHVS, CDR2 FNYEAQ. The V gene lost 1 base and the J gene lost 5 bases, with 5 bases spanning the gap. CDR3 protein: CASSLGQTGELFF. The CDR3 region has the DNA TGTGCCAGCAGCTTAGGCCAGACCGGGGAGCTGTTTTTT.

Only one count was recorded for this clonotype. This may come from a read error, since a much larger clone is one base off. The J gene is TRBJ2-7, the V gene TRBV28; either TRBD1 or TRBD2 may supply D (5 bases each). Deletions cut 5 bases from V and 2 bases from J, with 13 bases between. The CDR3 length is 14 residues. CDR1 is MDHEN, CDR2 SYDVKM, per germline. CDR3 amino acids: CASSPGPRPYEQYF. The CDR3 DNA is TGTGCCAGCAGTCCGGGACCAAGACCCTACGAGCAGTACTTC. The whole variable domain, remainder taken from reference TRBV28 and TRBJ2-7, is DVKVTQSSRYLVKRTGEKVFLECVQDMDHENMFWYRQDPGLGLRLIYFSYDVKMKEKGDIPEGYSVSREKKERFSLILESASTNQTSMYLCASSPGPRPYEQYFGPGTRLTVT.

This chain joins TRBV5-6 and TRBJ2-3; TRBD1 agrees at 9 bases. Germline CDR1 and CDR2: SGHDT and YYEEEE. Losses at the gene ends were 4 bases for V and 1 base for J; bases not matched to a gene: 7. This CDR3 is built from 16 residues. The CDR3 is CASSLDRGLRTDTQYF. CDR3 DNA: TGTGCCAGCAGCCTGGACAGGGGACTCCGCACAGATACGCAGTATTTT.

In regard to this clonotype: Given a much more abundant clone one base away, this may be a read error. The chain joins TRBV6-1 to TRBJ2-6, with TRBD1 matching over 7 bases. Germline V CDR1 and CDR2: MNHNS, SASEGT. There are 18 residues in the CDR3. CDR3 DNA: TGTGCCAGCAGAGACGCCGGGACAGTCCCCCTTGGGGCCAACCTCCTGACTTTC. The encoded protein is CASRDAGTVPLGANLLTF.